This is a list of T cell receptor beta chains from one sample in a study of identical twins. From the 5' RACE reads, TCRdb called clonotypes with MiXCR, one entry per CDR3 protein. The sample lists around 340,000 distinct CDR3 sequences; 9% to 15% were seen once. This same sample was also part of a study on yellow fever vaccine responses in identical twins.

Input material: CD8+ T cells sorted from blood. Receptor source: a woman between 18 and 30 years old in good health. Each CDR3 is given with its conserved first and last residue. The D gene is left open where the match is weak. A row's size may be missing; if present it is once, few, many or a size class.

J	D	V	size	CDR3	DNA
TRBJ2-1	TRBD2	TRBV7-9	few	CASSPRDSGGNEQFF	TGTGCCAGCAGCCCCCGGGATAGCGGGGGTAATGAGCAGTTCTTC
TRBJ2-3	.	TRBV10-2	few	CASSDFLTSADTQYF	TGCGCCAGCAGTGATTTCCTTACCAGCGCAGATACGCAGTATTTT
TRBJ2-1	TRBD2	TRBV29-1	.	CSVEGDGLAGLYNEQFF	TGCAGCGTTGAAGGGGACGGGCTAGCGGGCCTCTACAATGAGCAGTTCTTC
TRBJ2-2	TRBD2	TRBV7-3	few	CASSLSSGRINTGELFF	TGTGCCAGCAGCTTATCCAGCGGGAGGATAAACACCGGGGAGCTGTTTTTT
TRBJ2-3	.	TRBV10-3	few	CAIYRPEQDTQYF	TGTGCCATCTACCGCCCTGAACAAGATACGCAGTATTTT
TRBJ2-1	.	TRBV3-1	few	CASSPETDHEQFF	TGTGCCAGCAGCCCCGAGACAGACCATGAGCAGTTCTTC
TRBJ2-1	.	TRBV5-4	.	CASSLFGDEQFF	TGTGCCAGCAGCTTATTTGGGGATGAGCAGTTCTTC
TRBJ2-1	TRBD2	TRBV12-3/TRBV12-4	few	CASRTSGRAYNEQFF	TGTGCCAGCAGAACTAGCGGGAGGGCTTACAATGAGCAGTTCTTC
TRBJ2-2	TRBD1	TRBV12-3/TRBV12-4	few	CASSLARTGGAGELFF	TGTGCCAGCAGTTTAGCCAGGACAGGTGGCGCCGGGGAGCTGTTTTTT
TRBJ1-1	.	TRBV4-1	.	CASSQDFRTEAFF	TGCGCCAGCAGCCAAGATTTCCGAACTGAAGCTTTCTTT
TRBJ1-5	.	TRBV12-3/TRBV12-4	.	CASSSGAEPQHF	TGTGCCAGCAGTTCGGGCGCGGAGCCCCAGCATTTT
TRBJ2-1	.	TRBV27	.	CASSPHWGSYNEQFF	TGTGCCAGCAGTCCGCATTGGGGCTCCTACAATGAGCAGTTCTTC
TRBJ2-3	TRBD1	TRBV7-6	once	CASSLGTDPTDTQYF	TGTGCCAGCAGCCTCGGGACAGACCCCACAGATACGCAGTATTTT
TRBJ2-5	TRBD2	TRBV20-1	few	CSATEREGRETQYF	TGCAGTGCTACGGAGCGGGAGGGCCGGGAGACCCAGTACTTC
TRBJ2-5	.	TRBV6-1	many	CAATDEYQETQYF	TGTGCCGCGACAGATGAATACCAAGAGACCCAGTACTTC
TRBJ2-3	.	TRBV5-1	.	CASSSARVSGSSTVTQYF	TGCGCCAGCAGCTCAGCCCGCGTTAGCGGATCTAGCACAGTTACGCAGTATTTT
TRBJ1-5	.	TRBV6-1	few	CASSDYSQGNQPQHF	TGTGCCAGCAGTGATTATTCCCAGGGCAATCAGCCCCAGCATTTT
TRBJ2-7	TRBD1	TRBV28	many	CASSLGTGGTYEQYF	TGTGCCAGCAGTCTAGGGACAGGGGGGACCTACGAGCAGTACTTC
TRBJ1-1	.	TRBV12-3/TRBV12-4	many	CASSFGGTNTEAFF	TGTGCCAGCAGTTTCGGGGGCACGAACACTGAAGCTTTCTTT